This passage covers 5 T cell receptor beta chains from one sample sequenced in a study of blood T cell repertoires in COVID-19. The protocol was immunoSEQ multiplex PCR, while the TCRdb copy is restricted to in-frame clones and leaves out a portion. The table records about 120,000 clones, nearly 90% of them present only once. Sequences were obtained from peripheral blood. These TCRs come from a human donor in a cohort sampled during active COVID-19.

This chain links TRBV9 with TRBJ2-7, with D maybe TRBD2 (5 bases). From germline, CDR1 is SGDLS and CDR2 YYNGEE. The CDR3 runs to 15 residues. V was clipped by 4 bases and J by 4 bases, with 18 bases between them. The CDR3 spells CASSSTPEGYYEQYF. For the CDR3, the DNA is TGTGCCAGCAGCTCGACCCCAGAGGGCTATTACGAGCAGTACTTC.

The chain has TRBV4-1 and TRBJ2-4, with 9 bases identical to TRBD1. This CDR3 is built from 15 residues. The germline V gene encodes CDR1 MGHRA and CDR2 YSYEKL. V lost 7 bases and J lost 12; bases outside the gene matches: 16. CDR3 residues: CASTDGTGRARGQYF. The CDR3 DNA reads as TGCGCCAGCACCGACGGGACAGGGAGGGCGCGGGGTCAGTACTTC.

CDR3 nucleotides: TGTGCCAGCAGCCTCTCCGGAGGCTGGGGAGCTGGGGCCAACGTCCTGACTTTC. Translating it yields CASSLSGGWGAGANVLTF. This sequence joins TRBV9 and TRBJ2-6; tentative D call: TRBD2 (5 bases). The germline CDR1 and CDR2 sequences are SGDLS and YYNGEE. This CDR3 comprises 18 residues. Trimming shortened V by 4 bases and J by 2 bases, and 19 bases separated the two germline ends.

This clone was counted once. The chain has TRBV27 and TRBJ2-1; TRBD2 might be the D (6 bases). CDR3 length equals 15 residues. Trimming took 7 bases from V and 3 from J, leaving 16 bases between them. Germline CDR1 and CDR2: MNHEY and SMNVEV (reference sequence). The CDR3 bases are TGTGCCAGCAAGACGGGAGTTGAACACTACAATGAGCAGTTCTTC. Its protein product is CASKTGVEHYNEQFF.

J is TRBJ2-1 and V is TRBV28; D not resolved. Germline CDR1 and CDR2: MDHEN and SYDVKM. The CDR3 runs to 12 residues. V was cut by 7 bases and J by 6 bases, with 10 bases left in between. CDR3 sequence (DNA): TGTGCCAGCAAAATCGGTCTCAATGAGCAGTTCTTC. Its protein is CASKIGLNEQFF. Complete variable domain (other parts from reference TRBV28 and TRBJ2-1): DVKVTQSSRYLVKRTGEKVFLECVQDMDHENMFWYRQDPGLGLRLIYFSYDVKMKEKGDIPEGYSVSREKKERFSLILESASTNQTSMYLCASKIGLNEQFFGPGTRLTVL.